Listed here are 6 T cell receptor beta chains from one sample, sequenced in a study of blood T cell repertoires in COVID-19. The method was immunoSEQ multiplex PCR; TCRdb's version includes in-frame clones alone and lacks a portion of them. The top ten clones hold more than 6.5% of a sample with some 150,000 clones, about 88% of them seen once. The sample consisted of peripheral blood. The receptors were gathered from a woman aged 80 or older in a cohort sampled during active or convalescent COVID-19.

The chain employs TRBV12-3 or TRBV12-4 and TRBJ2-7; D not resolved. With 6 bases removed from V and 4 bases from J, the gap between germline ends came to 10 bases. CDR3 size: 12 residues. The CDR3 loop reads CASRYNMYEQYF. As DNA, the CDR3 is TGTGCCAGCAGATACAACATGTACGAGCAGTACTTC.

This chain uses TRBV19 with TRBJ2-2; TRBD1 matches at 11 bases. Trimming cost V 5 bases and J 5 bases; bases outside gene matches: 7. The germline V gene encodes CDR1 LNHDA and CDR2 SQIVND (reference sequence). This CDR3 has 16 amino acids. DNA of the CDR3: TGTGCCAGTAGTTGGACAGGGGGCGTCAGGACCGGGGAGCTGTTTTTT. This translates into CASSWTGGVRTGELFF.

The J gene is TRBJ2-3, the V gene TRBV5-8; no definite D call. The germline gives CDR1 SGHTS, CDR2 YDEGEE. The CDR3 extends over 11 amino acids. Trimming removed 2 bases from V and 14 bases from J, with 12 bases in between. The CDR3 here is CASSFPQASYF. The CDR3 nucleotides are TGTGCCAGCAGCTTCCCGCAGGCCTCGTATTTT.

The chain combines TRBV28 with TRBJ1-1; 9 positions match TRBD1. The V gene's germline CDR1 is MDHEN and CDR2 SYDVKM. CDR3 size: 15 residues. Trimming removed 6 bases from V and 2 bases from J; junction bases left unmatched: 7. CDR3 amino acids: CASSLLGQGNTEAFF. The CDR3 DNA sequence: TGTGCCAGCAGCCTCTTGGGACAGGGAAACACTGAAGCTTTCTTT. Supplemented by reference TRBV28 and TRBJ1-1, the full variable domain reads DVKVTQSSRYLVKRTGEKVFLECVQDMDHENMFWYRQDPGLGLRLIYFSYDVKMKEKGDIPEGYSVSREKKERFSLILESASTNQTSMYLCASSLLGQGNTEAFFGQGTRLTVV.

This clone showed up just once. J is TRBJ2-2 and V is TRBV19; 9 positions agree with TRBD1. Per germline, CDR1 LNHDA and CDR2 SQIVND (reference sequence). The V segment lost 4 bases and the J segment 0 bases; nucleotides outside the gene matches: 6. The CDR3 has 17 residues. The CDR3 spells CASSTPRTGANTGELFF. CDR3 coding DNA: TGTGCCAGTAGTACCCCCCGGACAGGGGCGAACACCGGGGAGCTGTTTTTT.

The chain carries TRBV5-1 and TRBJ2-1; 9 bases are a match to TRBD2. Germline values: CDR1 SGHRS, CDR2 YFSETQ. V gave up 3 bases and J gave up 0 bases; unmatched junction bases: 7. CDR3 length: 17 residues. CDR3 nucleotide sequence: TGCGCCAGCAGCTCCCGAGGACTAGCGCTCTCCTACAATGAGCAGTTCTTC. It specifies CASSSRGLALSYNEQFF.